This is a list of T cell receptor beta chains from one sample in a study of CD8 T cells in Susac syndrome. TCRdb reprocessed the immunoSEQ multiplex PCR reads with MiXCR, giving one entry per CDR3 protein. The sample lists 180,000 or so distinct CDR3 sequences, 85% to 95% occurring once. Sequencing was carried out using CD4+ T cells from PBMCs. The receptors stem from a human donor with Susac syndrome. The CDR3 runs from the conserved cysteine through the conserved F or W. A D gene is named only where the DNA matches it firmly. Not all rows give a size; the values are once, few, many and, for expanded clones, a class.

J	V	D	size	DNA	CDR3
TRBJ2-5	TRBV7-2	.	few	TGTGCCAGCAGCTTAGCGGGAGTCGGTCAAGAGACCCAGTACTTC	CASSLAGVGQETQYF
TRBJ2-3	TRBV5-4	TRBD2	.	TGTGCCAGCAGCTTGGCCCCCGCGGGAGTGGCAGATACGCAGTATTTT	CASSLAPAGVADTQYF
TRBJ1-1	TRBV15	.	.	TGTGCCACCAGCAGAGATCGTCAGGGAATGACTGAAGCTTTCTTT	CATSRDRQGMTEAFF
TRBJ2-7	TRBV13	.	.	TGTGCCAGCAGCTCGGAAGGCGGGATCTACGAGCAGTACTTC	CASSSEGGIYEQYF
TRBJ2-3	TRBV7-7	.	.	TGTGCCAGCAGCTTAGGCTTGCGCGGGACGGTCACAGATACGCAGTATTTT	CASSLGLRGTVTDTQYF
TRBJ2-3	TRBV28	.	.	TGTGCCAGCAGTTTAAGGGGGAGGAGCACAGATACGCAGTATTTT	CASSLRGRSTDTQYF
TRBJ1-4	TRBV15	.	once	TGTGCCACCAGCAGAGAGTGGACAGCAACTAATGAAAAACTGTTTTTT	CATSREWTATNEKLFF
TRBJ2-2	TRBV4-2	.	.	TGTGCCAGCAGCCAATCCGGGACCCGCCTGGGGACGAACACCGGGGAGCTGTTTTTT	CASSQSGTRLGTNTGELFF
TRBJ2-7	TRBV3-1	.	.	TGTGCCAGCAGCCAAGGCAGGGCGGGCGGCGTTTACGAGCAGTACTTC	CASSQGRAGGVYEQYF
TRBJ2-5	TRBV5-1	TRBD2	.	TGCGCCAGCAGCTTGGGTCCTAGCGGGAGTGAAGAGACCCAGTACTTC	CASSLGPSGSEETQYF
TRBJ2-7	TRBV20-1	.	.	TGCAGTGCTAGGGACAGCACCTACGAGCAGTACTTC	CSARDSTYEQYF
TRBJ1-4	TRBV4-3	.	.	TGCGCCAGCAGCCAAGAAAGTTTCAAACCGGGCGAAAAACTGTTTTTT	CASSQESFKPGEKLFF
TRBJ2-7	TRBV23-1	.	.	TGCGCCAGCAGTCAATCCGGGCAGTGCAGTAGACCACGGCGCGAGCAGTACTTC	CASSQSGQCSRPRREQYF
TRBJ1-5	TRBV6-1	.	.	TGTGCCAGCCTACTAACGGCAGACCAGCCCCAGCATTTT	CASLLTADQPQHF
TRBJ2-7	TRBV12-5	TRBD1	.	TGTGCTAGTGGTATACCGGGACAGGGAGACTACGAGCAGTACTTC	CASGIPGQGDYEQYF
TRBJ2-3	TRBV20-1	.	.	TGCAGTGCTCAAGAAACGGGTCAGGGAACCGATACGCAGTATTTT	CSAQETGQGTDTQYF
TRBJ1-1	TRBV15	.	.	TGTGCCACCAGCAGAGAGGGTATAATTGGACAAAAGAACACTGAAGCTTTCTTT	CATSREGIIGQKNTEAFF
TRBJ2-5	TRBV18	TRBD2	.	TGTGCCAGCTCACAACCGGGACTAGCGTCAGGGGAGACCCAGTACTTC	CASSQPGLASGETQYF
TRBJ2-1	TRBV2	.	.	TGTGCCAGCAGTTCCACAGGGAATGAGCAGTTCTTC	CASSSTGNEQFF
TRBJ2-6	TRBV2	.	.	TGTGCCAGCACTGGACAAGCTGGGGCCAACGTCCTGACTTTC	CASTGQAGANVLTF
TRBJ1-5	TRBV7-9	.	.	TGTGCCAGCAGCCCCCGTAACGGGGGCAATCAGCCCCAGCATTTT	CASSPRNGGNQPQHF
TRBJ1-1	TRBV5-1	.	.	TGCGCCAGCAGCTCCAGGGAGGATACTGAAGCTTTCTTT	CASSSREDTEAFF
TRBJ1-4	TRBV7-9	.	.	TGTGCCAGCAGCTCTTATGGAGGGGGGGACGAAAAACTGTTTTTT	CASSSYGGGDEKLFF
TRBJ1-2	TRBV12-3/TRBV12-4	TRBD1	.	TGTGCCAGCAGTTTAGCGGACAGGGGTGGCTATGGCTACACCTTC	CASSLADRGGYGYTF
TRBJ2-7	TRBV7-2	.	.	TGTGCCAGCAGCTCGGGAGTCTTGTACGAGCAGTACTTC	CASSSGVLYEQYF
TRBJ2-1	TRBV9	.	.	TGTGCCAGCAGCCGGACGCGGGGAGTATCCTACAATGAGCAGTTCTTC	CASSRTRGVSYNEQFF
TRBJ2-7	TRBV6-5	TRBD2	once	TGTGCCAGCAGTTACAGCCTAGCGGGAGATCGCGAGCAGTACTTC	CASSYSLAGDREQYF
TRBJ1-2	TRBV12-3/TRBV12-4	.	.	TGTGCCAGCAGTTTCCTCGGTGTAGTAGATGGCTACACCTTC	CASSFLGVVDGYTF
TRBJ2-7	TRBV3-1	.	.	TGTGCCAGCAGCGTGGGACATGAGGATTTCTACGAGCAGTACTTC	CASSVGHEDFYEQYF
TRBJ2-7	TRBV2	.	.	TGTGCCAGCAGGGGGACTGGCTACGAGCAGTACTTC	CASRGTGYEQYF
TRBJ2-3	TRBV13	.	.	TGTGCCAGCAGCTTAGCCCGGGGAGCAGCGGATACGCAGTATTTT	CASSLARGAADTQYF
TRBJ2-7	TRBV15	.	.	TGTGCCACCAGCAGAGCCCTGACCGAGCAGTACTTC	CATSRALTEQYF
TRBJ2-3	TRBV12-3/TRBV12-4	TRBD2	.	TGTGCCAGCAGTTCCCTGACTAGCTCAGATACGCAGTATTTT	CASSSLTSSDTQYF
TRBJ2-2	TRBV3-1	.	.	TGTGCCAGCAGCCAGGCGGGGGCGCCGAACACCGGGGAGCTGTTTTTT	CASSQAGAPNTGELFF
TRBJ1-1	TRBV14	.	.	TGTGCCAGCAGCCAAGTCGGAGGTCACGCTTTCTTT	CASSQVGGHAFF
TRBJ1-4	TRBV6-6	.	.	TGTGCCAGCAGTTACTCGATCCCACAGGGAACGCAGAAACTGTTTTTT	CASSYSIPQGTQKLFF
TRBJ1-5	TRBV12-3/TRBV12-4	.	once	TGTGCCAGCAGTTTTGGGACCCAGAATCAGCCCCAGCATTTT	CASSFGTQNQPQHF
TRBJ1-4	TRBV20-1	.	.	TGCAGTGCTAGACATTATCCCCTCCAAGGCAGTAACCTAAAACTGTTTTTT	CSARHYPLQGSNLKLFF
TRBJ2-1	TRBV29-1	.	.	TGCAGCGTTGTTCGGAAGTTTGAGGAGCAGTTCTTC	CSVVRKFEEQFF
TRBJ2-7	TRBV29-1	.	.	TGCAGCGTTGGGAACAGGCTTCGGATCTACGAGCAGTACTTC	CSVGNRLRIYEQYF
TRBJ1-2	TRBV20-1	TRBD1	.	TGCAGTGCTACTTTAGGGGGCTCGACTTATGGCTACACCTTC	CSATLGGSTYGYTF
TRBJ2-1	TRBV23-1	TRBD1	.	TGCGCCAGCAGTCAAAGGGGACAGGGGCGGGAGTACAATGAGCAGTTCTTC	CASSQRGQGREYNEQFF
TRBJ1-5	TRBV7-9	TRBD1	.	TGTGCCAGCAGCCGGGACAGGTCAGACCAGCCCCAGCATTTT	CASSRDRSDQPQHF
TRBJ2-5	TRBV20-1	.	.	TGCAGTGCTACAGGGACTGGACTTGGAGAGACCCAGTACTTC	CSATGTGLGETQYF
TRBJ1-5	TRBV19	.	few	TGTGCCAGTAGAGATGAATCCGGGCCGCCCCAGCATTTT	CASRDESGPPQHF
TRBJ1-1	TRBV20-1	.	.	TGCAGTGCTAGAGATCTCGTGGGTAACCCGAACACTGAAGCTTTCTTT	CSARDLVGNPNTEAFF
TRBJ2-7	TRBV2	TRBD2	.	TGTGCCAGCACCCAAATCGAACGGGGGGGGATCGAGCAGTACTTC	CASTQIERGGIEQYF
TRBJ2-1	TRBV30	TRBD1	.	TGTGCCTGGAGTCCAGACAGGGGCTATGAGCAGTTCTTC	CAWSPDRGYEQFF
TRBJ1-1	TRBV19	.	.	TGTGCCAGTAGTATAGTCGACGGTGAAGATGAAGCTTTCTTT	CASSIVDGEDEAFF
TRBJ1-2	TRBV12-3/TRBV12-4	.	.	TGTGCCAGCAGCTCCGAAATGCAGAGGGGCTACACCTTC	CASSSEMQRGYTF
TRBJ2-5	TRBV4-2	.	.	TGTGCCAGCAGCACGAGGCTAGAGAGGCTGGAGACCCAGTACTTC	CASSTRLERLETQYF
TRBJ2-5	TRBV15	.	.	TGTGCCACCAGCAGAGACCCCCAAGAGACCCAGTACTTC	CATSRDPQETQYF
TRBJ1-5	TRBV28	.	.	TGTGCCAGCGACGGCCAGACTTACCAGCCCCAGCATTTT	CASDGQTYQPQHF
TRBJ2-3	TRBV15	.	.	TGTGCCACCAGCAGAGATGGCACCGCGGATACGCAGTATTTT	CATSRDGTADTQYF
TRBJ1-4	TRBV9	TRBD1	.	TGTGCCAGCAGCGCTCAAGGGACAGGGGGCCGTTATGAAAAACTGTTTTTT	CASSAQGTGGRYEKLFF
TRBJ1-5	TRBV29-1	TRBD1	.	TGCAGCGTCGGACAGGGGTATCAGCCCCAGCATTTT	CSVGQGYQPQHF
TRBJ2-1	TRBV6-4	TRBD2	.	TGTGCCAGCAGTGACGGCGGGGGGAAATGGGAGCAGTTCTTC	CASSDGGGKWEQFF
TRBJ2-5	TRBV20-1	.	.	TGCAGTGCTTCCGACCCTTATGCAGGGTTTTCGGAGACCCAGTACTTC	CSASDPYAGFSETQYF